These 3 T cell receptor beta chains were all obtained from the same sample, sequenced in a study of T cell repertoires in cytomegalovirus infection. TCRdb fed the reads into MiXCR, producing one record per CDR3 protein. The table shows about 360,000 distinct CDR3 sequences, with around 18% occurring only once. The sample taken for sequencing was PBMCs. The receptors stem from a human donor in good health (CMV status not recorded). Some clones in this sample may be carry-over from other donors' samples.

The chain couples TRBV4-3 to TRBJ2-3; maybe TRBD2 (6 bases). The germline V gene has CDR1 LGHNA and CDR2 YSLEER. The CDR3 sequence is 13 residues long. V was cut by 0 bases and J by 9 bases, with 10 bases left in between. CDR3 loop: CASSQDQRGTQYF. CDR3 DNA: TGCGCCAGCAGCCAAGATCAACGGGGGACGCAGTATTTT.

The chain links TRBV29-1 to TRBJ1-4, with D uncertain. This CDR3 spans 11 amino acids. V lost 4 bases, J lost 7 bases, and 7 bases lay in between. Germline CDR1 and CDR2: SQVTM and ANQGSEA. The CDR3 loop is CSVVEGEKLFF. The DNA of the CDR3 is TGCAGCGTTGTCGAGGGTGAAAAACTGTTTTTT.

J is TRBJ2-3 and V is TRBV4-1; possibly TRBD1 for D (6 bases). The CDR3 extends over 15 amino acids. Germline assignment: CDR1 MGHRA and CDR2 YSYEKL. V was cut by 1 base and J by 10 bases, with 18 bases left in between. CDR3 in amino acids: CASSQASYWTESQYF. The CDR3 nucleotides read TGCGCCAGCAGCCAAGCCTCCTACTGGACAGAATCGCAGTATTTT.